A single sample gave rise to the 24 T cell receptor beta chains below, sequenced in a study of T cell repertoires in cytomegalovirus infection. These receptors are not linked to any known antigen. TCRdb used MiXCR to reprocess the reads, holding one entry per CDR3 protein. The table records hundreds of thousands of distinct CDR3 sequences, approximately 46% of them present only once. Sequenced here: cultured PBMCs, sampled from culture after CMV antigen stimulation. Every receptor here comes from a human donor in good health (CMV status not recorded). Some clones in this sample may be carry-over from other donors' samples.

CDR3 region: CASSVAERFFWNEQFF. The DNA of the CDR3 is TGTGCCAGCAGCGTAGCTGAGCGGTTTTTCTGGAATGAGCAGTTCTTC. The chain links TRBV9 to TRBJ2-1; D possibly corresponds to TRBD2 (5 bases). V was cut by 0 bases and J by 7 bases, with 17 bases left in between. Germline CDR1 reads SGDLS; CDR2 reads YYNGEE. The CDR3 extends over 16 amino acids.

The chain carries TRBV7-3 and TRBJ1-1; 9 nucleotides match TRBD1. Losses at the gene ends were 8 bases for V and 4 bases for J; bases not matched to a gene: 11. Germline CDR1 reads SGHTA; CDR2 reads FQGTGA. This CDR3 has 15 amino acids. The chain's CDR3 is CASGQGYGGGTEAFF. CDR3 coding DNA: TGTGCCAGCGGACAGGGGTACGGGGGGGGCACTGAAGCTTTCTTT.

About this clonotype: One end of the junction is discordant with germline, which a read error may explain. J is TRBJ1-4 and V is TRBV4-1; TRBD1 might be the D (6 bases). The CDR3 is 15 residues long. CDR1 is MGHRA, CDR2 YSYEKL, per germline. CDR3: CASSQSGQRDEKLFF. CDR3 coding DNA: TGTGCCAGCAGCCAATCCGGACAGCGAGACGAAAAACTGTTTTTT.

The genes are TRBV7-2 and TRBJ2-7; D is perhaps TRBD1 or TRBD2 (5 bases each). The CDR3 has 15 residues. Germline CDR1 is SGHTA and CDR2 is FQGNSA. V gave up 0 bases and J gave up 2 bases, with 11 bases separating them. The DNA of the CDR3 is TGTGCCAGCAGCTTAGCGGGACCGCTAGCCTACGAGCAGTACTTC. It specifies CASSLAGPLAYEQYF.

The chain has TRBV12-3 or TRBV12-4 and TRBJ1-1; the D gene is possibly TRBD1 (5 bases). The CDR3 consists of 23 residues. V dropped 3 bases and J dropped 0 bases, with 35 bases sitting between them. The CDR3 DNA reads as TGTGCCAGCAGTTTGAGGTTGGGCTTAGACAGTCCCTCGGGGTCTCTCATGAACACTGAAGCTTTCTTT. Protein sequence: CASSLRLGLDSPSGSLMNTEAFF.

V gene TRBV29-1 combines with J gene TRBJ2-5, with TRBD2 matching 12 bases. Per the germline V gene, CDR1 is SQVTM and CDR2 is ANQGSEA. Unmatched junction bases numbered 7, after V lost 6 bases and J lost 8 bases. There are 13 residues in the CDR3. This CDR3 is CSVGTSGSVTQYF. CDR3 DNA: TGCAGCGTAGGGACTAGCGGGTCGGTTACCCAGTACTTC.

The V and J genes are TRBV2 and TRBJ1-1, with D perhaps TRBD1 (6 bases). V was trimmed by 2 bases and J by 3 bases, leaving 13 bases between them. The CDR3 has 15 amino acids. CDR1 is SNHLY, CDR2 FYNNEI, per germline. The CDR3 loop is CASSERSGDYTEAFF. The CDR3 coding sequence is TGTGCCAGCAGTGAAAGATCAGGGGACTACACTGAAGCTTTCTTT.

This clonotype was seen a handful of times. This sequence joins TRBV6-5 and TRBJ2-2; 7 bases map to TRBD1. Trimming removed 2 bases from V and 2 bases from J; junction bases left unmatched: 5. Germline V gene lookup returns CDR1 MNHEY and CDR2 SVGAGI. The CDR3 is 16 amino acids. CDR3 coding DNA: TGTGCCAGCAGTTACATGGGGACAGTCAACACCGGGGAGCTGTTTTTT. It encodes CASSYMGTVNTGELFF.

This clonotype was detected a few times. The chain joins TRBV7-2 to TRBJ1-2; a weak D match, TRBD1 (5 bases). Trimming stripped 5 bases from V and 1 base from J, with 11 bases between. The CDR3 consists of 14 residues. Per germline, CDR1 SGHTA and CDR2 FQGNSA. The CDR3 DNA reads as TGTGCCAGCAGCGAGGGGACGGGTAACTATGGCTACACCTTC. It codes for CASSEGTGNYGYTF.

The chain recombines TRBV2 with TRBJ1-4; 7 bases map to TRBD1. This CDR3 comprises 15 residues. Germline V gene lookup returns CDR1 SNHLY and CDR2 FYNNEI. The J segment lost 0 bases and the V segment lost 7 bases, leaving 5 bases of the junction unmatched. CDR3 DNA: TGTGCCAGCAACCCCAGGGGGTCAACTAATGAAAAACTGTTTTTT. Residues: CASNPRGSTNEKLFF.

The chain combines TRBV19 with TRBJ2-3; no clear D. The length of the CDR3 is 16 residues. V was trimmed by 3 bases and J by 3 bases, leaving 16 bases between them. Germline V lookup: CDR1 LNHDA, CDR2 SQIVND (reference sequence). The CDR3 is CASSIARIGSTDTQYF. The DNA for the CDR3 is TGTGCCAGTAGTATTGCAAGGATCGGGTCTACAGATACGCAGTATTTT.

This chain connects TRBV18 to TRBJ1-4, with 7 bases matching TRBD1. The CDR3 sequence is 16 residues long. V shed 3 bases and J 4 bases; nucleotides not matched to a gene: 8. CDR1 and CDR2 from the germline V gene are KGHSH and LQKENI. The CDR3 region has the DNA TGTGCCAGCTCACCGCAGGACAGGAGACTTAATGAAAAACTGTTTTTT. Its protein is CASSPQDRRLNEKLFF.

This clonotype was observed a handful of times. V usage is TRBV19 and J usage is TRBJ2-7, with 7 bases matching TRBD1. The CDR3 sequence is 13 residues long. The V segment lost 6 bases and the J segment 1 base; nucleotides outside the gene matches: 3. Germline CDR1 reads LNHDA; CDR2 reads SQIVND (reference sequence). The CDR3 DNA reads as TGTGCCAGTAGCCGCAGGGGGTCCTACGAGCAGTACTTC. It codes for CASSRRGSYEQYF.

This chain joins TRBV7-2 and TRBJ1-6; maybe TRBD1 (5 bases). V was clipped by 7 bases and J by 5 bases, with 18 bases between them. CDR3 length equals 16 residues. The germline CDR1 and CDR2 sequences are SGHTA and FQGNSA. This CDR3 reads CASKIQGPGDNSPLHF. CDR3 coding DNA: TGTGCCAGCAAGATCCAGGGCCCCGGGGATAATTCACCCCTCCACTTT.

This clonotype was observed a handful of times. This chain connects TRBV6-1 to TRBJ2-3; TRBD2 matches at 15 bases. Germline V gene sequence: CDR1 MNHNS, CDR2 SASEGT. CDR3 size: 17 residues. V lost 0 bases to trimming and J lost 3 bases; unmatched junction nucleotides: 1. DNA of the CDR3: TGTGCCAGCAGTGAAGCGGGACTAGCGGGAGGTACAGATACGCAGTATTTT. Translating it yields CASSEAGLAGGTDTQYF.

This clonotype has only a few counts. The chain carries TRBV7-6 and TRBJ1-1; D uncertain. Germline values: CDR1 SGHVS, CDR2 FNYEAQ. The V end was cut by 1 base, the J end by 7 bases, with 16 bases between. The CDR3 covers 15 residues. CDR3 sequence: CASSLGTMDAREAFF. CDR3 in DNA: TGTGCCAGCAGCTTAGGGACGATGGACGCTCGTGAAGCTTTCTTT.

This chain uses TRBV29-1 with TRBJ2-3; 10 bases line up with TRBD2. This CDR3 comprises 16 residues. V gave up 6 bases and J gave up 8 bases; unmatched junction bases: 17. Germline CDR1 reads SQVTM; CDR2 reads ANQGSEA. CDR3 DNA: TGCAGCGTGGCTACCGGAGGACTAGCGGCACAGATTACGCAGTATTTT. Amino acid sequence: CSVATGGLAAQITQYF.

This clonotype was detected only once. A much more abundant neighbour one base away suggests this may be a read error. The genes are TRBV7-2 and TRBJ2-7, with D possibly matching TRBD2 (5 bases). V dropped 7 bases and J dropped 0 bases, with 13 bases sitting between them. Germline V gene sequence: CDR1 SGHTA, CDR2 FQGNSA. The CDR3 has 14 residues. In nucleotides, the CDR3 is TGTGCCAGCACCTCTGAGGGCTTCTCCTACGAGCAGTACGTC. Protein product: CASTSEGFSYEQYV.

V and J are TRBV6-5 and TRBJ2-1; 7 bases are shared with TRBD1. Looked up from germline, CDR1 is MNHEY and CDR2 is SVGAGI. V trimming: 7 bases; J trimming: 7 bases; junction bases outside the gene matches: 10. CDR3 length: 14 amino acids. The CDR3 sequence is CASTMGQFKNEQFF. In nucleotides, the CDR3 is TGTGCCAGCACCATGGGACAGTTCAAGAATGAGCAGTTCTTC.

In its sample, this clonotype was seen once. The CDR3 DNA reads as TGTGCCAGCAGCTCGAGCCGAGTCGGAGGCCAGAACACCGGGGAGCTGTTTTTT. The encoded protein is CASSSSRVGGQNTGELFF. This chain uses TRBV7-4 with TRBJ2-2; weak D call: TRBD2 (5 bases). Germline V gene lookup returns CDR1 SGHVT and CDR2 SQSDAQ. V shed 4 bases and J shed 1 base, with 19 bases lying between them. There are 18 residues in the CDR3.

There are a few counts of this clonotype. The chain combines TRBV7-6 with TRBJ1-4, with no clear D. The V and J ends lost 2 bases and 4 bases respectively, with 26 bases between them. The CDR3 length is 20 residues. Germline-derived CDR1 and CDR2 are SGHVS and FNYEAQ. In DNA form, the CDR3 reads TGTGCCAGCAGCTTACCGTCGGGCGGAGCCGAAGTCAGTAGTAATGAAAAACTGTTTTTT. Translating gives CASSLPSGGAEVSSNEKLFF. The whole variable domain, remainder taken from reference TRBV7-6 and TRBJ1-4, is GAGVSQSPRYKVTKRGQDVALRCDPISGHVSLYWYRQALGQGPEFLTYFNYEAQQDKSGLPNDRFSAERPEGSISTLTIQRTEQRDSAMYRCASSLPSGGAEVSSNEKLFFGSGTQLSVL.

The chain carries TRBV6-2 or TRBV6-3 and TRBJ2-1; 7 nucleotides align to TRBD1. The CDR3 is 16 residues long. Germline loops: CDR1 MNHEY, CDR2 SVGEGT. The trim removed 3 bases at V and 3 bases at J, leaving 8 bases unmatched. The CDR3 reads CASSYLGQGDYNEQFF. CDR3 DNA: TGTGCCAGCAGTTATTTGGGGCAGGGGGACTACAATGAGCAGTTCTTC.

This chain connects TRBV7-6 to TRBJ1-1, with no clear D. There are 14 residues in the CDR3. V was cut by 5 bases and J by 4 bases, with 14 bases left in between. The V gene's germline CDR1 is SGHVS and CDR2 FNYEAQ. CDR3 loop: CASSPEAGSTEAFF. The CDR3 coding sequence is TGTGCCAGCAGCCCCGAAGCGGGGAGCACTGAAGCTTTCTTT.

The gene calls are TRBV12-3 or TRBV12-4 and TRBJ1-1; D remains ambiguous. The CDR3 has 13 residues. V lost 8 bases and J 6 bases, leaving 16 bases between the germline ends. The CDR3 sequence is CASGKDIGPEAFF. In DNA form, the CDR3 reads TGTGCCAGCGGAAAGGATATCGGTCCTGAAGCTTTCTTT.